Shown below are 16 T cell receptor beta chains from a single sample sequenced in a study of CD8+CD57+ T cells in acquired aplastic anemia. Genomic DNA, the template, was used for profiling of the TCR beta VDJ and CDR3. TCRdb independently ran MiXCR on the reads; one entry per CDR3 protein. The table shows about 400,000 distinct CDR3 sequences, with 65% to 75% occurring only once. The specimen sequenced was sorted CD4+, CD8+, or CD8+CD57+ T cells (not recorded which) from PBMCs. The receptors stem from a human donor in good health, serving as a control.

The sample holds many counts of this clonotype. The rearrangement uses TRBV7-2 and TRBJ2-3; TRBD2 might be the D (5 bases). V lost 5 bases and J 0 bases, leaving 15 bases between the germline ends. The CDR3 totals 16 residues. Per germline, CDR1 SGHTA and CDR2 FQGNSA. Written as DNA, the CDR3 is TGTGCCAGCAGCCTACCTTTGGCGGGTAGCACAGATACGCAGTATTTT. Its protein product is CASSLPLAGSTDTQYF.

The chain employs TRBV9 and TRBJ1-2; 7 positions agree with TRBD1. V shed 4 bases and J 11 bases; nucleotides not matched to a gene: 14. Looked up from germline, CDR1 is SGDLS and CDR2 is YYNGEE. The CDR3 is 14 residues long. The CDR3 reads CASSPEVTGLGYTF. The CDR3 DNA follows: TGTGCCAGCAGCCCCGAAGTGACAGGGCTCGGTTACACCTTC.

The J gene is TRBJ1-6, the V gene TRBV19; 10 bases are shared with TRBD1. The DNA end is more similar to TRBJ1-1, so the J call may be wrong. Germline assignment: CDR1 LNHDA and CDR2 SQIVND (reference sequence). The CDR3 runs to 17 residues. The CDR3 nucleotides are TGTGCCAGTAGTGCCAGACAGGGGGCGGGTGTGAACACTGAAGCTTTCTTT. Translated: CASSARQGAGVNTEAFF.

The genes are TRBV11-1 and TRBJ2-7, with 7 bases identical to TRBD2. This CDR3 has 15 residues. The V segment lost 1 base and the J segment 3 bases; nucleotides outside the gene matches: 6. CDR1 is SGHAT and CDR2 is FQDESV in the germline V gene (reference sequence). The CDR3 bases are TGTGCCAGCAGCTTAGGAGCGGGGTTGGACTACGAGCAGTACGTC. This codes for CASSLGAGLDYEQYV.

The genes are TRBV29-1 and TRBJ1-1; 8 bases map to TRBD1. The CDR3 covers 15 residues. Unmatched junction bases numbered 6, after V lost 3 bases and J lost 0 bases. CDR1 is SQVTM, CDR2 ANQGSEA, per germline. DNA of the CDR3: TGCAGCGTTGAGTCCTGGGACAGGATGAACACTGAAGCTTTCTTT. Protein: CSVESWDRMNTEAFF.

The table lists this clonotype with many counts. J is TRBJ1-2 and V is TRBV5-4, with a possible D match to TRBD1 (5 bases). The length of the CDR3 is 13 residues. The germline V gene has CDR1 SGHNT and CDR2 YYREEE (reference sequence). V lost 4 bases to trimming and J lost 8 bases, with 15 bases between them. The chain's CDR3 is CASSPPGAGGYTF. The CDR3 nucleotides read TGTGCCAGCAGCCCCCCTGGGGCGGGGGGCTACACCTTC.

This clonotype was counted at least ten times. The chain recombines TRBV12-3 or TRBV12-4 with TRBJ2-5; the D gene is possibly TRBD2 (6 bases). V lost 6 bases to trimming and J lost 5 bases, with 22 bases between them. The CDR3 contains 16 residues. The CDR3 bases are TGTGCCAGCAGCCCCCCGACGTTGCGGGGATGGGAGACCCAGTACTTC. It encodes CASSPPTLRGWETQYF.

This rearrangement joins TRBV7-2 to TRBJ2-5, with 9 positions matching TRBD2. This CDR3 spans 16 amino acids. Trimming removed 1 base from V and 5 bases from J; junction bases left unmatched: 8. The germline CDR1 and CDR2 sequences are SGHTA and FQGNSA. The CDR3 region is CASSLVGGGAWETQYF. DNA of the CDR3: TGTGCCAGCAGCTTAGTCGGCGGGGGGGCTTGGGAGACCCAGTACTTC.

This clonotype occurred many times. The V gene is TRBV7-2, the J gene TRBJ1-5, with no clear D. The V end was cut by 0 bases, the J end by 7 bases, with 7 bases between. The CDR3 is made up of 13 amino acids. In germline, CDR1 is SGHTA, CDR2 FQGNSA. CDR3 region: CASSLAVEQPQHF. The CDR3 bases are TGTGCCAGCAGCTTAGCTGTAGAACAGCCCCAGCATTTT.

The chain combines TRBV12-3 or TRBV12-4 with TRBJ2-7; TRBD2 aligns across 8 bases. The CDR3 covers 14 residues. The trim removed 6 bases at V and 3 bases at J, leaving 7 bases unmatched. CDR3 DNA: TGTGCCAGCAGATTGGGACGGGGGGGCTACGAGCAGTACTTC. As protein: CASRLGRGGYEQYF.

This clonotype has a single count. At one boundary the junction diverges from the germline segment, which might be a read error. This chain connects TRBV7-2 to TRBJ1-4; D gene ambiguous. Germline loops: CDR1 SGHTA, CDR2 FQGNSA. This CDR3 is 17 amino acids long. The DNA for the CDR3 is TGCGCCAGCAGCTTGAATGGAGAGGACGCAACTAATGAAAGACTGTTTTTT. It specifies CASSLNGEDATNERLFF.

This clonotype has just one count. V usage is TRBV9 and J usage is TRBJ2-7; D is tentatively TRBD1 or TRBD2 (6 bases each). Trimming left V 1 base short and J 6 bases short, with 23 bases between. This CDR3 has 17 amino acids. CDR1 is SGDLS, CDR2 YYNGEE, per germline. The CDR3 DNA sequence: TGTGCCAGCAGCGTACGTCCGGGGGCCAACGAGCAGTGCGAGCAGTACTTC. This translates into CASSVRPGANEQCEQYF.

The chain links TRBV2 to TRBJ2-3, with D hard to call. The length of the CDR3 is 16 residues. Germline CDR1 is SNHLY and CDR2 is FYNNEI. Between the trimmed V and J ends, which lost 6 bases and 13 bases, there was a span of 29 bases. The CDR3 coding sequence is TGTGCCAGCAGCGAGGTGACGGTTCCCTCCACAGACACCAAGTATTTT. It codes for CASSEVTVPSTDTKYF.

J is TRBJ2-7 and V is TRBV7-9; D may be TRBD1 (6 bases). V was clipped by 11 bases and J by 4 bases, with 21 bases between them. The germline V gene has CDR1 SEHNR and CDR2 FQNEAQ (reference sequence). CDR3 length: 14 residues. In DNA form, the CDR3 reads TGTGCCTCAAGAGGGACAAGGACTGATTACGAGCAGTACTTC. As protein: CASRGTRTDYEQYF.

At least ten counts were recorded for this clonotype. One base away lies a much larger clone, so this may be a sequencing read error. The chain has TRBV7-2 and TRBJ2-1, with 8 bases that match TRBD1. Per germline, CDR1 SGHTA and CDR2 FQGNSA. The CDR3 is 13 residues long. V shed 5 bases and J 12 bases; nucleotides not matched to a gene: 9. CDR3 nucleotides: TGTGCCAGCAGCCGGGACAGGCAGGCCCCGCAGTTCTTC. It yields the protein CASSRDRQAPQFF.

The V and J genes are TRBV7-3 and TRBJ1-1; weak D call: TRBD1 (6 bases). Trimming cost V 1 base and J 14 bases, with 23 bases left between them. CDR1 and CDR2 (germline): SGHTA, FQGTGA. CDR3 length equals 15 residues. The chain's CDR3 is CASSLREGRDKHQFF. CDR3 bases: TGTGCCAGCAGCTTAAGAGAAGGGAGGGACAAGCACCAGTTCTTT.